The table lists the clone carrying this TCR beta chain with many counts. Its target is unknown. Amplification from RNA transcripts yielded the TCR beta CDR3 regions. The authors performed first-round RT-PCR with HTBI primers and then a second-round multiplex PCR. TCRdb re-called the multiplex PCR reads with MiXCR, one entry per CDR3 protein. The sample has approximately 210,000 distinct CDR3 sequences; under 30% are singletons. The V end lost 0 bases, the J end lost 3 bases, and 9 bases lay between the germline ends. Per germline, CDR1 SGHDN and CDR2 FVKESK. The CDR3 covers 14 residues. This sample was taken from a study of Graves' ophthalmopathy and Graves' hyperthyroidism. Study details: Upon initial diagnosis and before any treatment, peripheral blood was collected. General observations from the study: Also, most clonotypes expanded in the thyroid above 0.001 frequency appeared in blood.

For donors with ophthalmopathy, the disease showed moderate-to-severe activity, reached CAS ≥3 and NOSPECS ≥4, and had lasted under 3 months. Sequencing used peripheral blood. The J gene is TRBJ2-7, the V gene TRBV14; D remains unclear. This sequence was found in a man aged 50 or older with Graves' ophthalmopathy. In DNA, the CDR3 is TGTGCCAGCAGCCAAGATGGCCTACTCTACGAGCAGTACTTC. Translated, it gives CASSQDGLLYEQYF.